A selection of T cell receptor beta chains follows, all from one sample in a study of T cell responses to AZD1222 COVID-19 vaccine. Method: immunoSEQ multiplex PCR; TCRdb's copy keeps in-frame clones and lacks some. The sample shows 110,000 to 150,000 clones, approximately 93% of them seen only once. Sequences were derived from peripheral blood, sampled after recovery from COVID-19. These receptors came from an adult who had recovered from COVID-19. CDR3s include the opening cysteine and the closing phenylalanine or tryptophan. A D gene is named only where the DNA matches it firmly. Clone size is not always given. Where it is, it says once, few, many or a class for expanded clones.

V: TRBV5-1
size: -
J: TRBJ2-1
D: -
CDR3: CASSLIGARDEQFF
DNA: TGCGCCAGCAGCTTGATCGGGGCGCGGGATGAGCAGTTCTTC

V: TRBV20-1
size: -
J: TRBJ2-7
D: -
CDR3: CSASGFNEQYF
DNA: TGCAGTGCTAGTGGCTTTAACGAGCAGTACTTC

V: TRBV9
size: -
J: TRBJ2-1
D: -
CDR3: CASSGPSSSYNEQFF
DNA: TGTGCCAGCAGCGGACCATCCTCCTCCTACAATGAGCAGTTCTTC

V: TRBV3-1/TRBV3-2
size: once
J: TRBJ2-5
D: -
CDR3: CASSLSAGETQYF
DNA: TGTGCCAGCAGCCTCTCGGCGGGAGAGACCCAGTACTTC

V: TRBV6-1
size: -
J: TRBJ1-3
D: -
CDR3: CASSELGEADTIYF
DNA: TGTGCCAGCAGTGAACTTGGGGAGGCGGACACCATATATTTT

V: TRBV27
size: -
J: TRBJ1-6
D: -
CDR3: CASSLGTQSSPLHF
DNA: TGTGCCAGCAGTTTGGGGACACAATCCTCACCCCTCCACTTT

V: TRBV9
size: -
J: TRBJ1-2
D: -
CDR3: CASSVGGTRAENYGYTF
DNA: TGTGCCAGCAGCGTAGGGGGGACAAGGGCAGAAAATTATGGCTACACCTTC

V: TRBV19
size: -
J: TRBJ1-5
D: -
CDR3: CASSIDPGLREPQHF
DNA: TGTGCCAGTAGTATAGACCCGGGCCTAAGGGAGCCCCAGCATTTT

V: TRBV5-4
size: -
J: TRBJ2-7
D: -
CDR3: CASSLMVESEQYF
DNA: TGTGCCAGCAGCTTGATGGTCGAGAGCGAGCAGTACTTC

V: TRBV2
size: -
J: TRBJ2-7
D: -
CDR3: CASSEEWGGKQYF
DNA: TGTGCCAGCAGTGAAGAATGGGGGGGCAAGCAGTACTTC

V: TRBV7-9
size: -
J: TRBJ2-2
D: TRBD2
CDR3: CASSFSGSGTGELFF
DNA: TGTGCCAGCAGCTTTAGCGGGAGTGGAACCGGGGAGCTGTTTTTT

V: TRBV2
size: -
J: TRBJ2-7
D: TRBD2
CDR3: CASSVGGDYEQYF
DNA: TGTGCCAGCAGTGTCGGGGGGGACTACGAGCAGTACTTC

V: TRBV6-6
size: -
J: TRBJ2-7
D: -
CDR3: CASSHPQTASRLSYEQYF
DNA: TGTGCCAGCAGTCACCCGCAGACGGCTTCTAGGCTTTCCTACGAGCAGTACTTC

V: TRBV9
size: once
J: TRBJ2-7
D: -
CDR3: CASSVEGKAEQYF
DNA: TGTGCCAGCAGCGTAGAAGGGAAAGCCGAGCAGTACTTC

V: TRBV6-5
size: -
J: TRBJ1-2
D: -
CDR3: CASSIGSWDGYGYTF
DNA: TGTGCCAGCTCCATCGGGTCATGGGACGGCTATGGCTACACCTTC

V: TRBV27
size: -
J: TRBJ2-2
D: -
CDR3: CASSLQDENTGELFF
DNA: TGTGCCAGCAGTTTACAGGACGAGAACACCGGGGAGCTGTTTTTT

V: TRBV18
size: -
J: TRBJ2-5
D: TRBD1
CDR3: CASSPDRGQETQYF
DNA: TGTGCCAGCTCACCGGACAGGGGACAAGAGACCCAGTACTTC

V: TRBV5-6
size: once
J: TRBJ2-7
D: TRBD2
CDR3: CASSNRLAGAYEQYF
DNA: TGTGCCAGCAGCAACCGACTAGCGGGAGCGTACGAGCAGTACTTC

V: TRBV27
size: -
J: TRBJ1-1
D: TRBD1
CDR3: CASSPWTGFTEAFF
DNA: TGTGCCAGCAGTCCCTGGACAGGGTTCACTGAAGCTTTCTTT

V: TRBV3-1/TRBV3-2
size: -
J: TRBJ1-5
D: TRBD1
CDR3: CASSSQGGAVSPQHF
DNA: TGTGCCAGCAGCAGCCAGGGGGGCGCGGTATCGCCCCAGCATTTT

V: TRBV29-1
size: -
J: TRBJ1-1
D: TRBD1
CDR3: CSAGQGGNEAFF
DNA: TGCAGCGCCGGACAGGGGGGGAATGAAGCTTTCTTT

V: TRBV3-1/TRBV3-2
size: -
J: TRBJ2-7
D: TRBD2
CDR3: CASSHSGRVHSYEQYF
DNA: TGTGCCAGCAGCCACTCAGGGAGGGTCCATTCCTACGAGCAGTACTTC